Listed here are 9 T cell receptor beta chains from one sample, sequenced in a study of CD8+ T cells in alopecia areata. RNA was isolated and reverse transcribed to cDNA, the sequencing template. Clones were read by immunoSEQ multiplex PCR, and TCRdb kept only the in-frame ones, dropping some. The sample records over 200,000 clones, about 64% being singletons. Indicated treatment: oral pan-JAK inhibitor, 5-10 mg twice daily. This sample comprised CD4+ T cells sorted from blood, obtained at week 4, from a patient treated with tofacitinib. The receptors derive from a human donor with alopecia areata.

This clone was recorded only once. This chain links TRBV28 with TRBJ1-2, with D possibly TRBD1 on 5 matching bases. Germline V lookup: CDR1 MDHEN, CDR2 SYDVKM. This CDR3 is 14 amino acids long. Trimming shortened V by 4 bases and J by 5 bases, and 14 bases separated the two germline ends. The CDR3 bases are TGTGCCAGCAGTTCGTTGGCGGGGGTATATGGCTACACCTTC. Protein: CASSSLAGVYGYTF.

The CDR3 sequence: CATNLGNTGELFF. CDR3 nucleotides: TGCGCCACCAACTTGGGGAACACCGGGGAGCTGTTTTTT. The genes are TRBV5-1 and TRBJ2-2; D gene unclear. V was clipped by 9 bases and J by 1 base, with 10 bases between them. Germline V lookup: CDR1 SGHRS, CDR2 YFSETQ. The CDR3 runs 13 residues.

The V gene is TRBV5-1, the J gene TRBJ1-1, with 12 bases matching TRBD1. The CDR3 is 14 amino acids. The V gene end was trimmed by 4 bases and the J gene end by 5 bases; junction bases not matched to a gene: 3. The germline V gene has CDR1 SGHRS and CDR2 YFSETQ. The DNA for the CDR3 is TGCGCCAGCAGCCCGGGACAGGGGGCGACTGAAGCTTTCTTT. Amino acids: CASSPGQGATEAFF.

This chain links TRBV9 with TRBJ1-1; D call uncertain. V was shortened by 5 bases and J by 3 bases, with 11 bases between the two germline ends. Germline CDR1 SGDLS, CDR2 YYNGEE. The CDR3 runs 13 residues. The CDR3 is CASSPPQDTEAFF. CDR3 DNA sequence: TGTGCCAGCAGTCCCCCCCAGGACACTGAAGCTTTCTTT.

The V and J genes are TRBV27 and TRBJ1-2; D is unresolved. The ends were cut back, 4 bases at V and 0 bases at J, with 9 bases in the middle. Germline-derived CDR1 and CDR2 are MNHEY and SMNVEV (reference sequence). This CDR3 region has 14 residues. As DNA, the CDR3 is TGTGCCAGCAGTTCCCTCTCTGCTAACTATGGCTACACCTTC. Encoded protein: CASSSLSANYGYTF.

The V and J genes are TRBV10-3 and TRBJ2-7, with D uncertain. This CDR3 comprises 13 residues. V lost 10 bases, J lost 2 bases, and 15 bases lay in between. Germline lookup yields CDR1 ENHRY and CDR2 SYGVKD. The CDR3 coding sequence is TGTGCCAAAACACGGCCTCTAGCCTACGAGCAGTACTTC. The encoded protein is CAKTRPLAYEQYF.

The chain combines TRBV7-2 with TRBJ2-3; no firm D call. The CDR3 is made up of 14 amino acids. Trimming took off 1 base at V and 0 bases at J, with 5 bases between the two ends. In germline, CDR1 is SGHTA, CDR2 FQGNSA. In DNA, the CDR3 is TGTGCCAGCAGCTTAGTCTATAGCACAGATACGCAGTATTTT. It yields the protein CASSLVYSTDTQYF.

This clone has only a few counts. The chain is built from TRBV29-1 and TRBJ2-2, with 7 bases fitting TRBD1. The CDR3 totals 15 residues. Germline V gene data show CDR1 as SQVTM and CDR2 as ANQGSEA. The ends lost 6 bases at V and 1 base at J; junction bases unmatched: 8. DNA of the CDR3: TGCAGCGTGACCCCCGGGACAGAGAACACCGGGGAGCTGTTTTTT. This gives the protein CSVTPGTENTGELFF.

The CDR3 DNA reads TGCACCAGCAGCCGTTGTACTATGTGGGGTCCGGGTGGCTACACCTTC. Encoded protein: CTSSRCTMWGPGGYTF. The chain uses TRBV1 and TRBJ1-2. TRBV1 is tagged as a pseudogene. The CDR3 extends over 16 amino acids.